These 10 T cell receptor beta chains were all obtained from the same sample, sequenced in a study of vaccination effects on CD4 cells after COVID-19. Which antigens these TCRs recognize remains unknown. Viral peptide pools were used in the ViraFEST assay to expand antigen-specific CD4+ T cells, and sequencing came afterward. Culture proceeded for under twelve days, and CD4+ T cells were then isolated. Two doses of either BNT162b2 or mRNA-1273 were given to each participant. The data were produced by immunoSEQ multiplex PCR, yet TCRdb's version contains in-frame clones alone and is incomplete. The sample carries tens of thousands of clones, around four fifths recorded once. Sequenced here: CD4+ T cells from PBMCs cultured with HCoV-OC43 spike peptides, sampled after COVID-19 vaccination. The subset: HCoV-OC43 spike overlapping peptide pool stimulation. All receptors come from a human donor who received a COVID-19 vaccine.

V usage is TRBV9 and J usage is TRBJ1-1; TRBD1 matches 7 bases. This CDR3 comprises 14 residues. Germline loops: CDR1 SGDLS, CDR2 YYNGEE. The V segment lost 3 bases and the J segment 0 bases; nucleotides outside the gene matches: 2. Here the CDR3 DNA reads TGTGCCAGCAGCGCCGGGACAGTGAACACTGAAGCTTTCTTT. Translated: CASSAGTVNTEAFF.

The gene calls are TRBV6-2 or TRBV6-3 and TRBJ1-6; D is perhaps TRBD1 (5 bases). CDR3 size: 14 residues. V dropped 2 bases and J dropped 7 bases, with 9 bases sitting between them. Germline loops: CDR1 MNHEY, CDR2 SVGEGT. CDR3 sequence (DNA): TGTGCCAGCAGTTACCAGGAGGGGAATTCACCCCTCCACTTT. It is translated as CASSYQEGNSPLHF.

This rearrangement joins TRBV6-5 to TRBJ1-1; D remains unclear. The CDR3 is made up of 13 amino acids. Trimming removed 8 bases from V and 1 base from J, with 11 bases in between. CDR1 and CDR2 (germline): MNHEY, SVGAGI. CDR3 DNA sequence: TGTGCCAGCTTGAACAGACCGAACACTGAAGCTTTCTTT. Translation gives CASLNRPNTEAFF.

This clone was counted between two and nine times. Written as DNA, the CDR3 is TGTGCCAGCAGCTACGACAGGGTTAGGGACATTCAGTACTTC. This encodes CASSYDRVRDIQYF. The chain employs TRBV6-5 and TRBJ2-4; 7 bases line up with TRBD1. In germline, CDR1 is MNHEY, CDR2 SVGAGI. V shed 6 bases, J shed 8 bases, and the junction held 10 bases outside the gene matches. The CDR3 runs to 14 residues.

The chain links TRBV5-8 to TRBJ2-3; no definite D call. The CDR3 covers 16 residues. The germline V and J ends were trimmed by 7 bases and 0 bases, with 18 bases remaining between them. Germline lookup yields CDR1 SGHTS and CDR2 YDEGEE. This chain's CDR3 is CASPARPGLSTDTQYF. CDR3 coding DNA: TGTGCCAGCCCTGCGCGCCCAGGATTAAGCACAGATACGCAGTATTTT.

The chain is built from TRBV19 and TRBJ1-2; D may be TRBD1 (6 bases). CDR1 LNHDA and CDR2 SQIVND come from the germline V gene (reference sequence). The CDR3 extends over 14 amino acids. V was cut by 7 bases and J by 6 bases, with 18 bases left in between. As DNA, the CDR3 is TGTGCCAGTACTATCCGTCGGGGGGCAGATGGCTACACCTTC. Translating it yields CASTIRRGADGYTF.

The chain employs TRBV7-2 and TRBJ2-7; D perhaps matches TRBD1 (6 bases). CDR1 and CDR2 (germline): SGHTA, FQGNSA. V lost 1 base to trimming and J lost 4 bases, with 11 bases between them. The CDR3 has 14 amino acids. The CDR3 nucleotides read TGTGCCAGCAGCTTAGAACAGGGACCTTACGAGCAGTACGTC. Translated: CASSLEQGPYEQYV.

The chain carries TRBV19 and TRBJ1-5; D is uncertain. The V gene's germline CDR1 is LNHDA and CDR2 SQIVND (reference sequence). This CDR3 region has 13 residues. The V and J ends lost 7 bases and 3 bases respectively, with 10 bases between them. Here the CDR3 reads CASTGRNNQPQHF. CDR3 coding DNA: TGTGCCAGTACTGGCAGGAACAATCAGCCCCAGCATTTT.

CDR3 bases: TGTGCCAGCTCACCTGTCGACACAAACAATGAGCAGTTCTTC. Protein sequence: CASSPVDTNNEQFF. The J gene is TRBJ2-1, the V gene TRBV18; D gene unclear. The V and J ends lost 3 bases and 5 bases respectively, with 11 bases between them. CDR3 length: 14 residues. Per germline, CDR1 KGHSH and CDR2 LQKENI.

The chain is built from TRBV7-3 and TRBJ1-1; TRBD1 matches 10 bases. V trimming: 4 bases; J trimming: 2 bases; junction bases outside the gene matches: 4. CDR1 SGHTA and CDR2 FQGTGA come from the germline V gene. This CDR3 comprises 15 residues. CDR3 nucleotides: TGTGCCAGCAGCTACGCGACAGGGGGCAACACTGAAGCTTTCTTT. This translates into CASSYATGGNTEAFF.